The sequence of this T cell receptor (beta chain) was determined in a study of cytomegalovirus exposure and HLA in healthy donors. Primers: 60 Vbeta forward and 13 Jbeta reverse. Profiled with immunoSEQ multiplex PCR; TCRdb holds only in-frame clones, not every one. The sample records about 83,000 clones, 70% to 85% being singletons. Notes on this clone: One end of the junction does not line up with germline, which may come from a read error.

Specimen: PBMCs. This receptor was identified in a man aged 60 to 69 in good health and CMV-seronegative.

In nucleotides, the CDR3 is TGTGCCAGCAGCCTCGGTGGCAGGGGGCGCCTATTT. Translation gives CASSLGGRGRLF. The rearrangement links TRBV5-6 to TRBJ1-1; 8 positions agree with TRBD1. This CDR3 has 12 residues. CDR1 and CDR2 (germline): SGHDT, YYEEEE.